These 4 T cell receptor beta chains originate from one sample sequenced in a study of radiation and T cells in renal cell carcinoma. Time point here: blood 4 weeks post-SBRT, at nephrectomy. Treatment indicated: 15 Gy SBRT to primary tumor, nephrectomy 4 weeks later. Assay: immunoSEQ multiplex PCR; the TCRdb copy retains only in-frame clones and omits some. The sample consists of around 99,000 clones, 70% to 85% of them appearing once. The starting material was blood, obtained from a patient whose treatment included radiotherapy and nephrectomy. These receptors came from a man aged 60 to 75 with renal cell carcinoma.

The genes are TRBV27 and TRBJ2-1, with D perhaps TRBD2 (6 bases). The CDR3 spans 16 residues. Trimming left V 2 bases short and J 0 bases short, with 11 bases between. Germline-derived CDR1 and CDR2 are MNHEY and SMNVEV (reference sequence). The CDR3 DNA reads as TGTGCCAGCAGTTTAGTGCGGGAAAGCTCCTACAATGAGCAGTTCTTC. It translates to CASSLVRESSYNEQFF.

The chain has TRBV7-3 and TRBJ2-5; D might be TRBD1 or TRBD2, each matching 5 bases. The V gene lost 1 base and the J gene lost 1 base, with 10 bases spanning the gap. Looked up from germline, CDR1 is SGHTA and CDR2 is FQGTGA. The CDR3 extends over 15 amino acids. CDR3 sequence (DNA): TGTGCCAGCAGCTTAATCGGGACCGCCCAAGAGACCCAGTACTTC. Its protein is CASSLIGTAQETQYF.

This chain connects TRBV27 to TRBJ1-1, with a possible D match to TRBD1 (6 bases). Germline V CDR1 and CDR2: MNHEY, SMNVEV (reference sequence). V lost 5 bases to trimming and J lost 3 bases, with 19 bases between them. The CDR3 covers 16 residues. The CDR3 DNA is TGTGCCAGCAGTACCCGTACAGGGCCCGTCGACACTGAAGCTTTCTTT. Translation gives CASSTRTGPVDTEAFF.

The sample holds a few counts of this clone. CDR3: CASSTEGTNEKLFF. As DNA, the CDR3 is TGTGCCAGCAGCACGGAGGGAACTAATGAAAAACTGTTTTTT. V usage is TRBV28 and J usage is TRBJ1-4; D remains ambiguous. Germline loops: CDR1 MDHEN, CDR2 SYDVKM. Trimming removed 6 bases from V and 1 base from J, with 9 bases in between. CDR3 size: 14 residues. Supplemented by reference TRBV28 and TRBJ1-4, the full variable domain reads DVKVTQSSRYLVKRTGEKVFLECVQDMDHENMFWYRQDPGLGLRLIYFSYDVKMKEKGDIPEGYSVSREKKERFSLILESASTNQTSMYLCASSTEGTNEKLFFGSGTQLSVL.